This T cell receptor beta chain was obtained from a study of blood T cell repertoires in COVID-19. Here immunoSEQ multiplex PCR was the method, and the copy in TCRdb shows in-frame clones only, minus some. The repertoire consists of a few hundred thousand clones, with roughly 87% occurring once and the leading ten covering roughly 1%. V was cut by 9 bases and J by 4 bases, with 12 bases left in between. The CDR3 covers 13 residues. Per the germline V gene, CDR1 is MNHEY and CDR2 is SVGAGI. Sequenced input: PBMCs or T cells enriched from blood (not recorded which). V usage is TRBV6-5 and J usage is TRBJ1-4; D is unresolved. The clonotype comes from a woman aged 30 to 39 who had recovered from COVID-19. This chain's CDR3 is CASARGNNEKLFF. CDR3 sequence (DNA): TGTGCCAGTGCACGGGGTAATAATGAAAAACTGTTTTTT.